These 30 T cell receptor beta chains were all obtained from the same sample, sequenced in a study of OX40 agonist ivuxolimab in advanced cancers. Library method: the immunoSEQ multiplex PCR assay. The table was pulled from immuneACCESS by TCRdb, which kept in-frame rearrangements only. Such tables lose some clones; where checked, under half of the loss comes from unresolved V genes, and the rest has no known cause. This sample gives around 70,000 clones in total; about 86% of them show up just once. The ten top clones hold 2.5% to 3% of the sample. The sequencing used CD4+ or CD8+ T cells sorted from blood, collected in a trial of the OX40 agonist ivuxolimab. All receptors come from an adult with an advanced solid tumor such as melanoma, head and neck, liver or kidney cancer.

The DNA of the CDR3 is TGCACCAGCAGCCAAGATTTTGGGACAGGTGGAAACTATGGCTACACCTTC. Translating gives CTSSQDFGTGGNYGYTF. This chain joins TRBV1 and TRBJ1-2; the table's D call of TRBD1 was not tested on the DNA. TRBV1 is recorded as a pseudogene. The CDR3 length is 17 residues.

V usage is TRBV7-3 and J usage is TRBJ2-2, with 7 bases identical to TRBD1. V lost 5 bases and J lost 3; bases outside the gene matches: 9. This CDR3 comprises 16 residues. Germline V gene data show CDR1 as SGHTA and CDR2 as FQGTGA. As DNA, the CDR3 is TGTGCCAGCAGCCCGTACAGGGGTAGGGACACCGGGGAGCTGTTTTTT. Amino acid sequence: CASSPYRGRDTGELFF.

The chain links TRBV5-1 to TRBJ2-3; 8 bases agree with TRBD1. CDR3 size: 17 residues. Per germline, CDR1 SGHRS and CDR2 YFSETQ. With V trimmed by 0 bases and J by 1 base, 7 bases remained unmatched. CDR3 nucleotides: TGCGCCAGCAGCTTGGTTCCAGGGGGCGAGGGCACAGATACGCAGTATTTT. Its translation: CASSLVPGGEGTDTQYF.

The chain employs TRBV27 and TRBJ2-7; possible D gene TRBD2, 5 bases. Trimming pared 3 bases from V and 1 base from J, leaving 7 bases between. CDR3 length equals 13 residues. Germline V gene sequence: CDR1 MNHEY, CDR2 SMNVEV (reference sequence). CDR3 amino acids: CASSLTGSYEQYF. In nucleotides, the CDR3 is TGTGCCAGCAGTTTGACGGGGTCCTACGAGCAGTACTTC.

This chain connects TRBV5-1 to TRBJ2-1; TRBD2 agrees at 7 bases. CDR3 length: 18 residues. With 5 bases clipped from V and 2 bases from J, the junction kept 16 bases outside the gene matches. In germline, CDR1 is SGHRS, CDR2 YFSETQ. The CDR3, as DNA: TGCGCCAGCAGAGGCACTATAGGCTCGCGGGGGACCTACAATGAGCAGTTCTTC. Protein product: CASRGTIGSRGTYNEQFF.

The V and J genes are TRBV10-1 and TRBJ2-1; 8 positions agree with TRBD2. The germline CDR1 and CDR2 sequences are WNHNN and SYGVQD (reference sequence). The CDR3 consists of 14 residues. After removal of 4 bases from V and 8 bases from J, the junction contained 7 bases not matched to a gene. The CDR3 DNA reads as TGCGCCAGCAGTGCGGGGGGGCCTTGGGATGAGCAGTTCTTC. This encodes CASSAGGPWDEQFF.

This clone was counted a few times. The chain is built from TRBV18 and TRBJ2-7; D is ambiguous. V dropped 5 bases and J dropped 5 bases, with 16 bases sitting between them. This CDR3 spans 14 amino acids. The V gene's germline CDR1 is KGHSH and CDR2 LQKENI. CDR3 DNA: TGTGCCAGCTCAGCCAATCGGCAGTCTGACGAGCAGTACTTC. Amino acid sequence: CASSANRQSDEQYF.

This chain connects TRBV19 to TRBJ2-7; 11 nucleotides match TRBD2. From germline, CDR1 is LNHDA and CDR2 SQIVND (reference sequence). The CDR3 has 14 amino acids. V lost 5 bases and J lost 0; bases outside the gene matches: 0. The CDR3 sequence is CASSGTSGSYEQYF. For the CDR3, the DNA is TGTGCCAGTAGTGGGACTAGCGGCTCCTACGAGCAGTACTTC.

CDR3 residues: CASSLAQGWVTEAFF. The CDR3 DNA reads as TGCGCCAGCAGCTTGGCACAGGGGTGGGTCACTGAAGCTTTCTTT. V and J are TRBV5-1 and TRBJ1-1; 7 positions match TRBD1. The CDR3 contains 15 residues. CDR1 SGHRS and CDR2 YFSETQ come from the germline V gene. V shed 0 bases and J 4 bases; nucleotides not matched to a gene: 6.

The gene calls are TRBV18 and TRBJ2-5; D might be TRBD2 (7 bases). The CDR3 loop spans 16 amino acids. Trimming shortened V by 2 bases and J by 2 bases, and 15 bases separated the two germline ends. Per germline, CDR1 KGHSH and CDR2 LQKENI. The CDR3 region has the DNA TGTGCCAGCTCACCAATGGCGGGGGCCCGGCAAGAGACCCAGTACTTC. Its protein product is CASSPMAGARQETQYF.

The rearrangement uses TRBV4-1 and TRBJ1-3, with D unresolved. V shed 0 bases and J shed 0 bases, with 3 bases lying between them. There are 14 residues in the CDR3. The germline V gene encodes CDR1 MGHRA and CDR2 YSYEKL. CDR3 protein: CASSQDHSGNTIYF. As DNA, the CDR3 is TGCGCCAGCAGCCAAGACCACTCTGGAAACACCATATATTTT.

A few counts support this clone. The chain joins TRBV11-3 to TRBJ1-1; D unclear. There are 13 residues in the CDR3. The V end lost 4 bases, the J end lost 7 bases, and 13 bases lay between the germline ends. In germline, CDR1 is SGHNT, CDR2 YENEEA. The DNA for the CDR3 is TGTGCCAGCAGCTCATCGGTAGGGCTTGAAGCTTTCTTT. Residues: CASSSSVGLEAFF.

The chain uses TRBV6-5 and TRBJ2-3, with D perhaps matching TRBD2 (6 bases). CDR3 length: 15 amino acids. Trimming took 6 bases from V and 0 from J, leaving 13 bases between them. Germline-derived CDR1 and CDR2 are MNHEY and SVGAGI. CDR3 in amino acids: CASSRDSFSTDTQYF. DNA of the CDR3: TGTGCCAGCAGCAGGGACTCCTTCAGCACAGATACGCAGTATTTT.

The chain combines TRBV5-1 with TRBJ1-6; D gene uncertain. The length of the CDR3 is 12 residues. Trimming pared 4 bases from V and 5 bases from J, leaving 4 bases between. Germline CDR1 reads SGHRS; CDR2 reads YFSETQ. CDR3: CASSQDNSPLHF. The CDR3, as DNA: TGCGCCAGCAGCCAAGATAATTCACCCCTCCACTTT.

The V and J genes are TRBV4-2 and TRBJ2-7; the D gene could be TRBD1 or TRBD2 (6 bases each). Trimming pared 0 bases from V and 0 bases from J, leaving 12 bases between. The CDR3 totals 16 residues. CDR1 and CDR2 (germline): LGHNA, YNFKEQ. Here the CDR3 reads CASSQDRGESSYEQYF. In nucleotides, the CDR3 is TGTGCCAGCAGCCAAGATAGGGGGGAGAGCTCCTACGAGCAGTACTTC.

V gene TRBV5-1 combines with J gene TRBJ1-1; D unclear. The V gene lost 0 bases and the J gene lost 0 bases, with 9 bases spanning the gap. The V gene's germline CDR1 is SGHRS and CDR2 YFSETQ. CDR3 length: 15 amino acids. CDR3 nucleotides: TGCGCCAGCAGCTTGGCCCGGGATGTGAACACTGAAGCTTTCTTT. Amino acids: CASSLARDVNTEAFF.

This clone is a singleton in its sample. This rearrangement joins TRBV5-1 to TRBJ2-5; D perhaps matches TRBD2 (6 bases). The assigned J gene may be wrong: the sequence end matches TRBJ2-7 better. Germline-derived CDR1 and CDR2 are SGHRS and YFSETQ. CDR3 length equals 14 residues. The CDR3 reads CASSPRSGDYEQYF. For the CDR3, the DNA is TGCGCCAGCAGCCCTCGATCGGGGGACTACGAGCAGTACTTC.

There are a few counts of this clone. The chain links TRBV30 to TRBJ1-5; D gene ambiguous. Trimming pared 2 bases from V and 5 bases from J, leaving 10 bases between. In germline, CDR1 is GTSNPN, CDR2 SVGIG (reference sequence). The CDR3 runs 13 residues. The CDR3 nucleotides read TGTGCCTGGAGTTATGGTCAGGATCAGCCCCAGCATTTT. The encoded protein is CAWSYGQDQPQHF.

The chain is built from TRBV6-1 and TRBJ1-4, with unresolved D. The CDR3 has 15 amino acids. Deletions cut 4 bases from V and 8 bases from J, with 17 bases between. CDR1 MNHNS and CDR2 SASEGT come from the germline V gene. The DNA for the CDR3 is TGTGCCAGCAGTGCCGTCATCCCCCGGGCAGAAAAACTGTTTTTT. Translated, it gives CASSAVIPRAEKLFF.

V and J are TRBV30 and TRBJ2-5; maybe TRBD1 (5 bases). The CDR3 runs to 13 residues. V was shortened by 0 bases and J by 1 base, with 6 bases between the two germline ends. Germline CDR1 is GTSNPN and CDR2 is SVGIG (reference sequence). The CDR3 sequence: CAWSVGVQETQYF. CDR3 nucleotides: TGTGCCTGGAGTGTAGGGGTCCAAGAGACCCAGTACTTC.

This clone was picked up one time. The gene calls are TRBV11-2 and TRBJ1-1; weak D call: TRBD1 (5 bases). Germline V gives CDR1 SGHAT, CDR2 FQNNGV. The CDR3 totals 13 residues. Trimming stripped 1 base from V and 8 bases from J, with 11 bases between. CDR3 DNA: TGTGCCAGCAGCTTAGTGGGGGGGGGAGAAGCTTTCTTT. It specifies CASSLVGGGEAFF.

The V call is TRBV2, the J call TRBJ1-1, with D tentatively TRBD1 (6 bases). The germline V gene encodes CDR1 SNHLY and CDR2 FYNNEI. The ends were cut back, 3 bases at V and 5 bases at J, with 10 bases in the middle. This CDR3 is built from 13 residues. The CDR3 reads CASSENRATEAFF. In nucleotides, the CDR3 is TGTGCCAGCAGTGAGAACAGGGCGACTGAAGCTTTCTTT.

The rearrangement links TRBV19 to TRBJ2-2, with TRBD2 matching 12 bases. V was clipped by 7 bases and J by 4 bases; unmatched bases: 7. The CDR3 loop spans 16 amino acids. Germline lookup yields CDR1 LNHDA and CDR2 SQIVND (reference sequence). CDR3 in amino acids: CASNRAGLAGTGELFF. In DNA, the CDR3 is TGTGCCAGTAATCGGGCGGGACTAGCGGGCACCGGGGAGCTGTTTTTT.

This clone was detected only once. The chain couples TRBV6-1 to TRBJ2-1, with D perhaps TRBD2 (6 bases). V lost 7 bases and J lost 1, with 14 bases in between. The CDR3 covers 15 residues. Germline assignment: CDR1 MNHNS and CDR2 SASEGT. CDR3 sequence (DNA): TGTGCCAGCAAAGTACAGGAGGGGTCCTACAATGAGCAGTTCTTC. Protein sequence: CASKVQEGSYNEQFF.

The rearrangement uses TRBV5-1 and TRBJ2-5; no clear D. Germline-derived CDR1 and CDR2 are SGHRS and YFSETQ. This CDR3 is built from 12 residues. Trimming shortened V by 4 bases and J by 2 bases, and 6 bases separated the two germline ends. Here the CDR3 reads CASSRQQETQYF. CDR3 DNA sequence: TGCGCCAGCAGCCGGCAGCAAGAGACCCAGTACTTC.

The chain carries TRBV6-4 and TRBJ1-1; D perhaps matches TRBD1 (6 bases). The CDR3 is made up of 14 amino acids. The V end was cut by 5 bases, the J end by 1 base, with 11 bases between. Germline V gene sequence: CDR1 MRHNA, CDR2 SNTAGT. The CDR3 DNA reads TGTGCCAGCAGTCCCCAAGGGGGGAACACTGAAGCTTTCTTT. Protein product: CASSPQGGNTEAFF.

J is TRBJ2-3 and V is TRBV14; the D gene is possibly TRBD2 (5 bases). V was trimmed by 4 bases and J by 5 bases, leaving 16 bases between them. Looked up from germline, CDR1 is SGHDN and CDR2 is FVKESK. The CDR3 consists of 15 residues. As DNA, the CDR3 is TGTGCCAGCAGCCGTCAGACTATTAGAAAAGATACGCAGTATTTT. This gives the protein CASSRQTIRKDTQYF.

The gene calls are TRBV10-1 and TRBJ2-3; 13 bases agree with TRBD2. This CDR3 spans 15 amino acids. CDR1 and CDR2 from the germline V gene are WNHNN and SYGVQD (reference sequence). Trimming took 6 bases from V and 3 from J; bases not matched to a gene: 3. CDR3 DNA: TGCGCCAGCAGCACTAGCGGGGGGGCAACAGATACGCAGTATTTT. It specifies CASSTSGGATDTQYF.

V gene TRBV7-3 combines with J gene TRBJ1-6, with D tentatively TRBD1 (6 bases). The CDR3 runs 18 residues. Per germline, CDR1 SGHTA and CDR2 FQGTGA. The V end was cut by 1 base, the J end by 3 bases, with 16 bases between. The CDR3 nucleotides are TGTGCCAGCAGCTTAAAAGGAGGTCGGGACAACTATAATTCACCCCTCCACTTT. Residues: CASSLKGGRDNYNSPLHF.

The CDR3, as DNA: TGTGCCAGCAACTCGGGGGTGGGAGGGGGCACAGATACGCAGTATTTT. Protein sequence: CASNSGVGGGTDTQYF. The rearrangement links TRBV7-9 to TRBJ2-3, with 7 nucleotides matching TRBD2. J was trimmed by 1 base and V by 7 bases; bases with no gene match: 11. This CDR3 comprises 16 residues. Germline CDR1 and CDR2: SEHNR and FQNEAQ (reference sequence).